Presented here are 6 T cell receptor beta chains from one specimen sequenced in a study of blood T cell repertoires in COVID-19. The table came from immunoSEQ multiplex PCR; TCRdb's copy has only in-frame clones and leaves some out. Among about 100,000 clones listed, 90% were seen once. Sequenced sample: peripheral blood. All receptors come from a man aged 50 to 60 with acute or convalescent COVID-19.

The chain recombines TRBV5-8 with TRBJ2-5, with 7 bases matching TRBD1. This CDR3 has 15 amino acids. Looked up from germline, CDR1 is SGHTS and CDR2 is YDEGEE. The V segment lost 0 bases and the J segment 2 bases; nucleotides outside the gene matches: 4. CDR3 DNA sequence: TGTGCCAGCAGCTTGGAGGGACAGATTCAAGAGACCCAGTACTTC. Its protein product is CASSLEGQIQETQYF.

The chain has TRBV6-1 and TRBJ2-5, with 13 positions matching TRBD2. Per the germline V gene, CDR1 is MNHNS and CDR2 is SASEGT. The CDR3 extends over 18 amino acids. Trimming removed 6 bases from V and 6 bases from J; junction bases left unmatched: 16. The CDR3 loop reads CASRENPRTSGSPKTQYF. The CDR3 region has the DNA TGTGCCAGCAGGGAAAACCCGAGGACTAGCGGGAGTCCGAAGACCCAGTACTTC.

The CDR3 sequence is CASSLGLGLKYNEQFF. Written as DNA, the CDR3 is TGTGCCAGCAGTTTGGGCCTGGGGCTCAAATACAATGAGCAGTTCTTC. The chain carries TRBV27 and TRBJ2-1, with D possibly being TRBD1 (5 bases). V lost 3 bases and J lost 4, with 16 bases in between. Germline CDR1 reads MNHEY; CDR2 reads SMNVEV (reference sequence). The CDR3 has 16 amino acids.

The rearrangement joins TRBV27 to TRBJ1-1; perhaps TRBD1 as D (5 bases). The germline V gene encodes CDR1 MNHEY and CDR2 SMNVEV (reference sequence). V gave up 6 bases and J gave up 1 base, with 12 bases separating them. The CDR3 is made up of 14 amino acids. The CDR3 is CASRTGRGNTEAFF. DNA of the CDR3: TGTGCCAGCAGGACGGGTAGGGGGAACACTGAAGCTTTCTTT.

This chain connects TRBV27 to TRBJ1-2, with 8 bases aligning to TRBD1. The V and J ends lost 6 bases and 2 bases, in that order; junction bases with no gene match: 2. CDR1 MNHEY and CDR2 SMNVEV come from the germline V gene (reference sequence). CDR3 length: 13 residues. CDR3 coding DNA: TGTGCCAGCAGAAGACAGGGGAACTATGGCTACACCTTC. Protein: CASRRQGNYGYTF.

J is TRBJ1-5 and V is TRBV19; D is perhaps TRBD1 (6 bases). V lost 1 base, J lost 5 bases, and 12 bases lay in between. The CDR3 length is 15 residues. Germline loops: CDR1 LNHDA, CDR2 SQIVND (reference sequence). DNA of the CDR3: TGTGCCAGTAGTATAGTGATGGGGGGGCATCAGCCCCAGCATTTT. This translates into CASSIVMGGHQPQHF.